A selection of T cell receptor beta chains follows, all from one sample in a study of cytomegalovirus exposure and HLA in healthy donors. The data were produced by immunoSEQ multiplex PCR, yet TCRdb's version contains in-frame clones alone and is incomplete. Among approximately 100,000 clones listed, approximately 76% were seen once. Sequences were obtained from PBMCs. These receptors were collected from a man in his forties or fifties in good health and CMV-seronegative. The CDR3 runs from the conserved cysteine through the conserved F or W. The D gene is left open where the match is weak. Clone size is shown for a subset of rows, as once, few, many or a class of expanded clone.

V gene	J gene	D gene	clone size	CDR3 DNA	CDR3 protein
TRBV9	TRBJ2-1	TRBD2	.	TGTGCCAGCAGCGTAAAGAGCGGGGGGAACAATGAGCAGTTCTTC	CASSVKSGGNNEQFF
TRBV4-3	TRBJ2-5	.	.	TGCGCCAGCAGCCAAGATAGGGGGGGAGGTGAAGAGACCCAGTACTTC	CASSQDRGGGEETQYF
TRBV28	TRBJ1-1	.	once	TGTGCCAGCAGTCCGCTTGACAGATTAAACACTGAAGCTTTCTTT	CASSPLDRLNTEAFF
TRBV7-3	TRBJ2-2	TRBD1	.	TGTGCCAGCAGCTTAACTCCGGGACAGACCAACACCGGGGAGCTGTTTTTT	CASSLTPGQTNTGELFF
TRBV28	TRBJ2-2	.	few	TGTGCCAGCAGTTTATCCACCCGACTAACCGGGGAGCTGTTTTTT	CASSLSTRLTGELFF
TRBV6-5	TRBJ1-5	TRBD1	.	TGTGCCAGCAACAACAGGGGGCGCGGTCAGCCCCAGCATTTT	CASNNRGRGQPQHF
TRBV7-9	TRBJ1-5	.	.	TGTGCCAGCAGCTTGATTTCGACAGTGGATAGCAATCAGCCCCAACATTTT	CASSLISTVDSNQPQHF
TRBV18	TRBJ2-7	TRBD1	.	TGTGCCAGCTCACCAGGACAGGGGACCTACGAGCAGTACTTC	CASSPGQGTYEQYF
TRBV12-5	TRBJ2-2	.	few	TGTGCTAGTGGTTTGATGACAAACACCGGGGAGCTGTTTTTT	CASGLMTNTGELFF
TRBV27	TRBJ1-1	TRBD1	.	TGTGCCAGCAGTTTATCGGGACAGGGGGCTACGAACACTGAAGCTTTCTTT	CASSLSGQGATNTEAFF
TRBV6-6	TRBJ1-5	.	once	TGTGCCAGCAGAGCCTTTTTGGATCAGCCCCAGCATTTT	CASRAFLDQPQHF
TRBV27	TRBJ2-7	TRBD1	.	TGTGCCAGCAGTTTGGGGACAGTTCCCTACGAGCAGTACTTC	CASSLGTVPYEQYF
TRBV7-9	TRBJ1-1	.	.	TGTGCCAGCAGCTTAGATTTAGGGGCCGAGGCTTTCTTT	CASSLDLGAEAFF
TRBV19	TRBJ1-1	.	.	TGTGCCTCCAGGCGGGGAGGGACTGAAGCTTTCTTT	CASRRGGTEAFF
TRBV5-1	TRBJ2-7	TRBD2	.	TGCGCCAGCAGCTTGCAAGGACTAGGCCCCAGCGAGCAGTACTTC	CASSLQGLGPSEQYF
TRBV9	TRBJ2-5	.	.	TGTGCCAGCAGCGTAGGGCTCAGCCAAGAGACCCAGTACTTC	CASSVGLSQETQYF
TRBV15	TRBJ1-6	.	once	TGTGCCACCAGCAGAGGTCCCACCCGTGAGAGGCCTTCACCCCTCCACTTT	CATSRGPTRERPSPLHF
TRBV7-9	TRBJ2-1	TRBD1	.	TGTGCCAGCAGCTTAGGACAGGGGGCCGGTAATGAGCAGTTCTTC	CASSLGQGAGNEQFF
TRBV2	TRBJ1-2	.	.	TGTGCCAGCGGGGGGGGTTTCGAGGAAGGATATGGCTACACCTTC	CASGGGFEEGYGYTF
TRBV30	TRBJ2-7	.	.	TGTGCCTGGAGTTCCAACTACGAGCAGTACTTC	CAWSSNYEQYF
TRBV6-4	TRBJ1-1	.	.	TGTGCCAGCAGTGCCAGGGAGAACACTGAAGCTTTCTTT	CASSARENTEAFF
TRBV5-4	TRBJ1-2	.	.	TGTGCCAGCAGCCTGGACAGTGCCACAGGGGGCTACACCTTC	CASSLDSATGGYTF
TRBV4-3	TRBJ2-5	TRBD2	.	TGCGCCAGCAGCCGCCTGACTAGCGGGGATCAGACCCAGTACTTC	CASSRLTSGDQTQYF
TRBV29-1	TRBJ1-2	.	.	TGCAGCGTTGAAGATAGGTCGGGCTATGGCTACACCTTC	CSVEDRSGYGYTF
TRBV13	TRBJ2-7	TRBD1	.	TGTGCCAGCAGCAATCGACAGGGAGTCTCCTACGAGCAGTACTTC	CASSNRQGVSYEQYF
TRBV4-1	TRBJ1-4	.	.	TGCGCCAGCAGCCAAGATGAGGGTGAAAAACTGTTTTTT	CASSQDEGEKLFF
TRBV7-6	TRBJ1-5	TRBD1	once	TGTGCCAGCAGCACATCGACAGGGGGGGTTCAGCCCCAGCATTTT	CASSTSTGGVQPQHF
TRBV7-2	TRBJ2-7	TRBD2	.	TGTGCCAGCAGCTACATCGCGGGGGTAAGCTCCTACGAGCAGTACTTC	CASSYIAGVSSYEQYF
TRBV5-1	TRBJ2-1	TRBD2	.	TGCGCCAGCAGCCAGACTAGCGGGGGATACAATGAGCAGTTCTTC	CASSQTSGGYNEQFF
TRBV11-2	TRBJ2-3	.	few	TGTGCCAGCAGCGCGACCGGGGGCACAGATACGCAGTATTTT	CASSATGGTDTQYF
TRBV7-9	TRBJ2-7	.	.	TGTGCCAGCAGCCCAACCTACGAGCAGTACTTC	CASSPTYEQYF
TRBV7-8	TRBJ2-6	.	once	TGTGCCAGCAGCTTGCCGGGCTCTGGGGCCAACGTCCTGACTTTC	CASSLPGSGANVLTF
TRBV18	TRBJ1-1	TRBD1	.	TGTGCCAGCTCAAATCTAGGGACAGCGAACACTGAAGCTTTCTTT	CASSNLGTANTEAFF
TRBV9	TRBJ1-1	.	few	TGTGCCAGCAGCGTTACATCGAACACTGAAGCTTTCTTT	CASSVTSNTEAFF
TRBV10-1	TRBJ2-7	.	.	TGCGCCAGCACCAAAGGAGGGGTCTCCTACGAGCAGTACTTC	CASTKGGVSYEQYF
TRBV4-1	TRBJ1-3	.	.	TGCGCCAGCAGCCAACAGTCTTCTAGCTCTGGAAACACCATATATTTT	CASSQQSSSSGNTIYF
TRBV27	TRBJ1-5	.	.	TGTGCCAGCAGTTTCGGACATAGCAATCAGCCCCAGCATTTT	CASSFGHSNQPQHF
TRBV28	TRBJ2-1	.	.	TGTGCCAGCAGTCCCCCGCAGGGTGGCTACAATGAGCAGTTCTTC	CASSPPQGGYNEQFF
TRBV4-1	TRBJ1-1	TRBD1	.	TGCGCCAGCAGCCTCCGGACAGGGGTGAGGTCAAACACTGAAGCTTTCTTT	CASSLRTGVRSNTEAFF
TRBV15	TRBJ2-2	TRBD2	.	TGTGCCACCAGCAGAGATCTTACTAGCGCTAACACCGGGGAGCTGTTTTTT	CATSRDLTSANTGELFF
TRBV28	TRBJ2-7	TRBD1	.	TGTGCCAGCAGTCCCGGATCAGGGGGCTCCTACGAGCAGTACTTC	CASSPGSGGSYEQYF
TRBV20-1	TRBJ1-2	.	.	TGCAGTGCCTTCGCAGGGTTGCGCTACACCTTC	CSAFAGLRYTF
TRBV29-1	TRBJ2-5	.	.	TGCAGCGTTGAGCGGCTATATCAAGAGACCCAGTACTTC	CSVERLYQETQYF